This passage covers 30 T cell receptor beta chains from one sample sequenced in a study of blood T cell repertoires in COVID-19. Method: immunoSEQ multiplex PCR; TCRdb's copy keeps in-frame clones and lacks some. This table has over 100,000 clones, over 70% appearing once. Source material: peripheral blood. These receptors were taken from a human donor in a cohort sampled during active or convalescent COVID-19.

The chain couples TRBV25-1 to TRBJ1-2; 7 positions agree with TRBD1. The CDR3 runs 12 residues. V lost 7 bases and J lost 8; bases outside the gene matches: 7. Germline V gene lookup returns CDR1 MGHDK and CDR2 SYGVNS. CDR3 loop: CASKRTGGGYTF. DNA for the CDR3: TGTGCCAGCAAAAGGACAGGCGGAGGCTACACCTTC.

The V gene is TRBV7-3, the J gene TRBJ2-1, with 9 bases lining up with TRBD2. With V trimmed by 2 bases and J by 7 bases, 6 bases remained unmatched. Germline assignment: CDR1 SGHTA and CDR2 FQGTGA. This CDR3 has 15 residues. The CDR3 loop reads CASSLQSSGINEQFF. CDR3 coding DNA: TGTGCCAGCAGCTTACAGTCTAGCGGGATTAATGAGCAGTTCTTC.

V usage is TRBV19 and J usage is TRBJ1-2; D gene ambiguous. CDR1 is LNHDA, CDR2 SQIVND, per germline (reference sequence). The CDR3 has 13 amino acids. V lost 3 bases and J 8 bases, leaving 13 bases between the germline ends. The CDR3 sequence: CASSMLIEGGYTF. CDR3 DNA: TGTGCCAGTAGTATGTTAATCGAGGGCGGCTACACCTTC.

CDR3 sequence reads: CASSQLPAGATDTQYF. CDR3 DNA sequence: TGTGCCAGCAGCCAACTCCCCGCGGGGGCCACAGATACGCAGTATTTT. This sequence joins TRBV14 and TRBJ2-3, with D possibly TRBD2 on 7 matching bases. Germline-derived CDR1 and CDR2 are SGHDN and FVKESK. The CDR3 loop spans 16 amino acids. The ends were cut back, 2 bases at V and 2 bases at J, with 14 bases in the middle.

The chain recombines TRBV7-9 with TRBJ2-4, with D possibly being TRBD1 (5 bases). V was cut by 1 base and J by 0 bases, with 7 bases left in between. Germline V gene sequence: CDR1 SEHNR, CDR2 FQNEAQ (reference sequence). This CDR3 spans 15 amino acids. CDR3 sequence reads: CASSLDRLAKNIQYF. CDR3 sequence (DNA): TGTGCCAGCAGCTTAGACAGGCTAGCCAAAAACATTCAGTACTTC.

The rearrangement joins TRBV4-2 to TRBJ2-2, with D possibly TRBD2 on 5 matching bases. The CDR3 has 17 residues. Germline-derived CDR1 and CDR2 are LGHNA and YNFKEQ. Trimming took 0 bases from V and 3 from J, leaving 14 bases between them. As DNA, the CDR3 is TGTGCCAGCAGCCAAGATGCTAGCCTAGCCTACACCGGGGAGCTGTTTTTT. Residues: CASSQDASLAYTGELFF.

The V gene is TRBV10-3, the J gene TRBJ2-5; 9 positions match TRBD1. J lost 2 bases, V lost 6 bases, and 1 base had no gene match. The germline CDR1 and CDR2 sequences are ENHRY and SYGVKD. The CDR3 covers 13 residues. The CDR3 region is CAISGQGQETQYF. CDR3 in DNA: TGTGCCATCAGCGGACAGGGGCAAGAGACCCAGTACTTC.

V and J are TRBV7-8 and TRBJ2-5; TRBD1 might be the D (5 bases). The ends were cut back, 2 bases at V and 1 base at J, with 14 bases in the middle. Germline CDR1 is SGHVS and CDR2 is FQNEAQ. The CDR3 spans 16 residues. CDR3 loop: CASSLKYRTIQETQYF. In DNA form, the CDR3 reads TGTGCCAGCAGCTTAAAGTACAGGACGATCCAAGAGACCCAGTACTTC. Full variable domain (missing parts from reference TRBV7-8 and TRBJ2-5): GAGVSQSPRYKVAKRGQDVALRCDPISGHVSLFWYQQALGQGPEFLTYFQNEAQLDKSGLPSDRFFAERPEGSVSTLKIQRTQQEDSAVYLCASSLKYRTIQETQYFGPGTRLLVL.

The gene calls are TRBV5-1 and TRBJ1-5, with a possible D match to TRBD1 (6 bases). From germline, CDR1 is SGHRS and CDR2 YFSETQ. Deletions cut 2 bases from V and 7 bases from J, with 13 bases between. This CDR3 has 14 amino acids. CDR3 bases: TGCGCCAGCAGCTTTGAGGGGGGGTGGCAGCCCCAGCATTTT. It encodes CASSFEGGWQPQHF. The whole variable domain, filled in from reference TRBV5-1 and TRBJ1-5, reads KAGVTQTPRYLIKTRGQQVTLSCSPISGHRSVSWYQQTPGQGLQFLFEYFSETQRNKGNFPGRFSGRQFSNSRSEMNVSTLELGDSALYLCASSFEGGWQPQHFGDGTRLSIL.

The chain uses TRBV2 and TRBJ2-3; 9 bases map to TRBD2. The CDR3 runs 14 residues. Germline assignment: CDR1 SNHLY and CDR2 FYNNEI. V was pared by 7 bases and J by 2 bases, with 4 bases of the junction left unmatched. This CDR3 is CASKQREVTDTQYF. The CDR3 DNA sequence: TGTGCCAGCAAACAGCGGGAGGTCACAGATACGCAGTATTTT. The variable domain in full, completed from reference TRBV2 and TRBJ2-3, reads EPEVTQTPSHQVTQMGQEVILRCVPISNHLYFYWYRQILGQKVEFLVSFYNNEISEKSEIFDDQFSVERPDGSNFTLKIRSTKLEDSAMYFCASKQREVTDTQYFGPGTRLTVL.

This chain links TRBV18 with TRBJ2-7; 8 bases are a match to TRBD1. This CDR3 has 13 residues. The J segment lost 5 bases and the V segment lost 5 bases, leaving 5 bases of the junction unmatched. The V gene's germline CDR1 is KGHSH and CDR2 LQKENI. DNA of the CDR3: TGTGCCAGCTCAGAGACAGGGGTGGACGAGCAGTACTTC. Translated: CASSETGVDEQYF.

The rearrangement uses TRBV6-2 or TRBV6-3 and TRBJ1-5; 10 positions match TRBD1. Germline CDR1 is MNHEY and CDR2 is SVGEGT. The CDR3 length is 15 residues. V trimming: 0 bases; J trimming: 7 bases; junction bases outside the gene matches: 3. CDR3 nucleotides: TGTGCCAGCAGTTACTCTAGGGACAGGGGACAGCCCCAGCATTTT. Its translation: CASSYSRDRGQPQHF.

The chain uses TRBV5-4 and TRBJ2-1; TRBD2 matches at 8 bases. The CDR3 is 16 residues long. The V gene end was trimmed by 1 base and the J gene end by 4 bases; junction bases not matched to a gene: 7. Germline CDR1 SGHNT, CDR2 YYREEE (reference sequence). In DNA, the CDR3 is TGTGCCAGCAGCTTGCCGCGGGGGGCAGCATACAATGAGCAGTTCTTC. It specifies CASSLPRGAAYNEQFF.

This chain uses TRBV28 with TRBJ1-5; TRBD1 aligns across 10 bases. This CDR3 region has 16 residues. V trimming: 6 bases; J trimming: 1 base; junction bases outside the gene matches: 6. Per germline, CDR1 MDHEN and CDR2 SYDVKM. This CDR3 reads CASRRQGARSNQPQHF. The CDR3 nucleotides are TGTGCCAGCAGACGACAGGGGGCCAGGAGCAATCAGCCCCAGCATTTT.

The chain couples TRBV4-3 to TRBJ2-2; 9 nucleotides agree with TRBD2. The CDR3 runs 17 residues. The V and J ends lost 0 bases and 3 bases, in that order; junction bases with no gene match: 5. CDR1 is LGHNA, CDR2 YSLEER, per germline. CDR3 protein: CASSQDSAGGYTGELFF. The CDR3 DNA is TGCGCCAGCAGCCAAGATAGTGCGGGAGGGTACACCGGGGAGCTGTTTTTT.

V and J are TRBV5-1 and TRBJ2-1; 7 bases agree with TRBD1. The CDR3 has 18 amino acids. The junction had 14 bases not matched to a gene; V was cut back by 5 bases and J by 0 bases. Germline CDR1 reads SGHRS; CDR2 reads YFSETQ. CDR3 region: CASRKRGGQTNSYNEQFF. DNA for the CDR3: TGCGCCAGCAGGAAGAGAGGGGGACAGACGAACTCCTACAATGAGCAGTTCTTC. Full variable domain (outside the CDR3, taken from reference TRBV5-1 and TRBJ2-1): KAGVTQTPRYLIKTRGQQVTLSCSPISGHRSVSWYQQTPGQGLQFLFEYFSETQRNKGNFPGRFSGRQFSNSRSEMNVSTLELGDSALYLCASRKRGGQTNSYNEQFFGPGTRLTVL.

This chain links TRBV5-4 with TRBJ1-2; unclear D gene. The V gene's germline CDR1 is SGHNT and CDR2 YYREEE (reference sequence). The length of the CDR3 is 14 residues. V gave up 0 bases and J gave up 5 bases, with 11 bases separating them. This chain's CDR3 is CASSLGSLWYGYTF. CDR3 nucleotides: TGTGCCAGCAGCTTGGGATCTCTATGGTATGGCTACACCTTC.

This sequence joins TRBV5-7 and TRBJ2-7; 8 nucleotides line up with TRBD1. TRBV5-7 is labeled an ORF, and its function is uncertain. The CDR3 sequence is 15 residues long. J was trimmed by 2 bases and V by 2 bases; bases with no gene match: 6. The CDR3 protein is CASSLRQGFPYEQYF. CDR3 bases: TGTGCCAGCAGCTTAAGACAGGGGTTTCCCTACGAGCAGTACTTC.

The V and J genes are TRBV15 and TRBJ2-7; a possible D gene is TRBD1 (7 bases). V was clipped by 0 bases and J by 3 bases, with 15 bases between them. Germline V gene data show CDR1 as LNHNV and CDR2 as YYDKDF (reference sequence). The CDR3 runs 16 residues. The CDR3 loop reads CATSRDLAGGSYEQYF. The CDR3 DNA reads TGTGCCACCAGCAGAGATCTCGCAGGGGGGAGCTACGAGCAGTACTTC.

V and J are TRBV5-1 and TRBJ1-1; D perhaps matches TRBD1 (5 bases). V dropped 3 bases and J dropped 1 base, with 10 bases sitting between them. This CDR3 spans 14 amino acids. Germline lookup yields CDR1 SGHRS and CDR2 YFSETQ. Here the CDR3 DNA reads TGCGCCAGCAGCTCCCAGGGTAAGAACACTGAAGCTTTCTTT. Protein sequence: CASSSQGKNTEAFF. The whole variable domain, filled in from reference TRBV5-1 and TRBJ1-1, reads KAGVTQTPRYLIKTRGQQVTLSCSPISGHRSVSWYQQTPGQGLQFLFEYFSETQRNKGNFPGRFSGRQFSNSRSEMNVSTLELGDSALYLCASSSQGKNTEAFFGQGTRLTVV.

The chain employs TRBV9 and TRBJ2-3; D is possibly TRBD2 (5 bases). The CDR3 is made up of 14 amino acids. Germline V gene data show CDR1 as SGDLS and CDR2 as YYNGEE. With 2 bases removed from V and 3 bases from J, the gap between germline ends came to 10 bases. The CDR3 reads CASSVGPGTDTQYF. CDR3 bases: TGTGCCAGCAGCGTTGGTCCGGGGACAGATACGCAGTATTTT.

A few counts support this clone. The genes are TRBV6-4 and TRBJ2-7; the match to TRBD2 covers 10 bases. With V trimmed by 4 bases and J by 1 base, 4 bases remained unmatched. Germline V gene lookup returns CDR1 MRHNA and CDR2 SNTAGT. This CDR3 has 15 residues. Here the CDR3 reads CASSVTSGVSYEQYF. The CDR3 DNA sequence: TGTGCCAGCAGTGTAACTAGCGGGGTATCCTACGAGCAGTACTTC.

The genes are TRBV28 and TRBJ2-2; no clear D. Germline V gene lookup returns CDR1 MDHEN and CDR2 SYDVKM. CDR3 length: 15 residues. Trimming pared 2 bases from V and 0 bases from J, leaving 7 bases between. The chain's CDR3 is CASSLQKTNTGELFF. In DNA, the CDR3 is TGTGCCAGCAGTTTACAGAAAACGAACACCGGGGAGCTGTTTTTT.

The V gene is TRBV6-1, the J gene TRBJ1-6, with D unresolved. Looked up from germline, CDR1 is MNHNS and CDR2 is SASEGT. Trimming shortened V by 2 bases and J by 6 bases, and 11 bases separated the two germline ends. This CDR3 spans 15 amino acids. The CDR3 coding sequence is TGTGCCAGCAGTGAACCCGTAATGGCTAATTCACCCCTCCACTTT. This sequence encodes CASSEPVMANSPLHF.

The rearrangement joins TRBV9 to TRBJ2-1; 8 bases align to TRBD2. Unmatched junction bases numbered 22, after V lost 4 bases and J lost 7 bases. Germline assignment: CDR1 SGDLS and CDR2 YYNGEE. The CDR3 is made up of 19 amino acids. This CDR3 reads CASSPLSGSSGNSFNEQFF. The CDR3 region has the DNA TGTGCCAGCAGCCCACTGAGCGGGAGCTCGGGGAACAGTTTTAATGAGCAGTTCTTC.

This chain joins TRBV6-1 and TRBJ2-7; 7 bases align to TRBD2. V lost 5 bases and J lost 0; bases outside the gene matches: 7. Per germline, CDR1 MNHNS and CDR2 SASEGT. The length of the CDR3 is 15 residues. The CDR3 loop reads CASSWAGDLSYEQYF. The CDR3 DNA reads TGTGCCAGCAGTTGGGCGGGGGATCTCTCCTACGAGCAGTACTTC.

J is TRBJ2-2 and V is TRBV13; D is possibly TRBD1 (5 bases). Germline loops: CDR1 PRHDT, CDR2 FYEKMQ (reference sequence). The CDR3 extends over 19 amino acids. The V and J ends lost 1 base and 4 bases respectively, with 22 bases between them. CDR3 loop: CASSLELGQARISTGELFF. CDR3 coding DNA: TGTGCCAGCAGCTTAGAACTTGGACAAGCTAGGATTAGCACCGGGGAGCTGTTTTTT.

The chain employs TRBV28 and TRBJ2-1; 11 bases agree with TRBD2. CDR3 length equals 15 residues. Germline trimming cut 0 bases from V and 6 bases from J; bases unmatched to any gene: 1. Per germline, CDR1 MDHEN and CDR2 SYDVKM. CDR3 sequence (DNA): TGTGCCAGCAGTTTATGGACTAGCGGGGTCAATGAGCAGTTCTTC. Amino acid sequence: CASSLWTSGVNEQFF.

This clone has just a few counts. The same CDR3 also results from other DNA sequences found in this sample. V gene TRBV28 combines with J gene TRBJ2-7; perhaps TRBD1 as D (6 bases). The CDR3 has 14 amino acids. Trimming shortened V by 9 bases and J by 0 bases, and 15 bases separated the two germline ends. CDR1 and CDR2 (germline): MDHEN, SYDVKM. The CDR3 DNA sequence: TGTGCCAGTACCCTCGGGACACACTCCTACGAGCAGTACTTC. Protein: CASTLGTHSYEQYF.

The chain is built from TRBV5-1 and TRBJ2-5; D possibly corresponds to TRBD1 (5 bases). The CDR3 covers 12 residues. The V gene lost 2 bases and the J gene lost 10 bases, with 12 bases spanning the gap. The germline V gene encodes CDR1 SGHRS and CDR2 YFSETQ. CDR3 amino acids: CASSFQGLSQYF. For the CDR3, the DNA is TGCGCCAGCAGCTTTCAGGGTTTGAGCCAGTACTTC.